This T cell receptor beta chain is from a study of blood T cell repertoires in COVID-19 (dated by TCRdb to 2019 to 2021). About the study as a whole: The collaborator samples originated in the United States, Italy and Spain and spanned the acute and convalescent phases of COVID-19. A de-identified subject ID, COVID-19 status, age in years and sex were almost always included in the sample metadata. The dataset comprised deeply sampled blood TCRbeta repertoires from subjects exposed to, actively infected with, or recovered from COVID-19. The prospective study material was composed of cDNA or gDNA derived from T cells, B-cell-depleted T cells, or PBMCs. HLA class I and class II types, where available, came from metadata supplied by the sample provider rather than from assay-based typing. The samples were drawn from two sources: the first 160 participants of the ongoing ImmuneRACE study, and 1,200 or so subjects contributed by 6 global collaborators. The repertoires were made available in a free public database intended to serve as a resource for research on the immune response to SARS-CoV-2.

Results and caveats for the whole study, not just this receptor: Clinical and demographic metadata were provided uncurated, with the amount varying by source and participant.

The CDR3 goes from the cysteine to the phenylalanine over 12 residues. Solely the CDR3 DNA is kept, with 36 bases framed from the first base. Trimming at the junction amounts to 6 bases on V and 0 bases on J, and the germline ends lie 8 bases apart. According to the germline V gene (reference sequence), CDR1 reads GTSNPN and CDR2 reads SVGIG. As concerns this clone: The antigen it binds to is not known. No base-level quality is on record; no much larger clone is a single base apart.

TCRbeta CDR3 regions were amplified from genomic DNA using the immunoSEQ Assay, a bias-controlled multiplex PCR. As for how the authors treated the data: The number of nucleated cells in each sample was estimated from the amplification of reference gene primers within the assay. To quantify the absolute abundance of each unique TCRbeta CDR3 rearrangement, sequence reads were collapsed and filtered. For each sample, productive Simpson clonality was calculated as the square root of Simpson's diversity index across productive rearrangements. TCRdb carries this immuneACCESS record with in-frame sequences only. Its versions omit some clonotypes, under half of them owing to an unresolved V gene in the studies checked, with the rest unexplained. V and J calls and clone size are as listed in that table; D and trimming were resolved from the DNA. Present in this sample are about 170,000 clones, roughly 86% of which were seen just once. 1.5% to 2% of the sample goes to the ten largest clones.

Collaborating institutions collected whole blood in K2EDTA tubes following their own protocols. Collaborator samples were shipped for TCRbeta analysis as frozen whole blood, isolated PBMCs, or DNA extracted from either sample type. The chain employs TRBV30 and TRBJ2-5, with no confidently assigned D gene. The sequencing sample was made of peripheral blood. This clonotype was sampled from a woman aged 45 to 65 with acute or convalescent COVID-19. CDR3 protein: CACTVNQETQYF. The sequenced DNA is TGTGCCTGCACAGTCAACCAAGAGACCCAGTACTTC.